A selection of T cell receptor beta chains follows, all from one sample in a study of cytomegalovirus exposure and HLA in healthy donors. Sequencing was performed with immunoSEQ multiplex PCR; in TCRdb, only in-frame clones are kept and a portion is missing. The table shows 30,000 to 40,000 clones, with approximately 82% occurring only once. Material for sequencing was PBMCs. These receptor sequences come from a woman aged 18-29 years in good health and CMV-seropositive. The CDR3 runs from the conserved cysteine through the conserved F or W. A D gene is named only where the DNA matches it firmly. Size values are once, few and many counts, or a class for expanded clones, and some rows have none.

>TRBJ2-2|-|TRBV7-3|-
TGTGCCAGCAGCAACACTAGAAGCGGGGAGCTGTTTTTT
CASSNTRSGELFF
>TRBJ1-1|-|TRBV7-9|-
TGTGCCAGCAGCTTGGAACAGGGAGCGACTGAAGCTTTCTTT
CASSLEQGATEAFF
>TRBJ1-5|-|TRBV7-9|-
TGTGCCAGCAGCTTGGGGGACAATCTAGGCAATCAGCCCCAGCATTTT
CASSLGDNLGNQPQHF
>TRBJ1-2|-|TRBV2|-
TGTGCCAGCAGCGAGTTGTATGGCTACACCTTC
CASSELYGYTF
>TRBJ2-7|-|TRBV6-5|-
TGTGCCAGCAGCAGGACAGAGTGGGGCTACGAGCAGTACTTC
CASSRTEWGYEQYF
>TRBJ1-2|-|TRBV7-9|-
TGTGCCAGCAGCTTACTCGAGGAGATTAGTGGCTACACCTTC
CASSLLEEISGYTF
>TRBJ2-5|-|TRBV19|TRBD2
TGTGCCAGTAGCGAAGAAGCGGGGGCGGGAGAGACCCAGTACTTC
CASSEEAGAGETQYF
>TRBJ2-7|-|TRBV28|TRBD1
TGTGCCAGCATCCGGACAGGGCACGACGAGCAGTACTTC
CASIRTGHDEQYF
>TRBJ1-2|-|TRBV9|TRBD1
TGTGCCAGCAGCGTAGGGGACAGGGGGCGGTGGGGCTACACCTTC
CASSVGDRGRWGYTF
>TRBJ2-7|-|TRBV6-6|-
TGTGCCAGCAGCGGGTTAGCCTATAGCTACGAGCAGTACTTC
CASSGLAYSYEQYF
>TRBJ2-7|once|TRBV2|-
TGTGCCAGCAGAGGGGTTCCCGGCGAGCAGTACTTC
CASRGVPGEQYF
>TRBJ2-7|-|TRBV19|-
TGTGCCAGTAGTCCCAATACCAGAAGCGAGCAGTACTTC
CASSPNTRSEQYF
>TRBJ2-1|-|TRBV27|-
TGTGCCAGCAGTTTCCAATCAACAGGGCAACAGTTCTTC
CASSFQSTGQQFF
>TRBJ2-3|-|TRBV7-8|-
TGTGCCAGCAGCCGTGGGACTAGCACAGATACGCAGTATTTT
CASSRGTSTDTQYF
>TRBJ2-1|-|TRBV29-1|TRBD2
TGCAGCGTAATTCCGACTAGCGGGACCAACAATGAGCAGTTCTTC
CSVIPTSGTNNEQFF
>TRBJ2-5|-|TRBV7-2|TRBD2
TGTGCCAGCAGCTTAGAGGGGGCCGGGACTAGCGGTGGAGAGACCCAGTACTTC
CASSLEGAGTSGGETQYF
>TRBJ1-2|once|TRBV19|TRBD1
TGTGCCAGTAGCTCCGGACAGGTGCGAGGCTACACCTTC
CASSSGQVRGYTF
>TRBJ2-3|-|TRBV6-4|-
TGTGCCAGCAGTGATGGGGGCGGAACTAGCACAGATACGCAGTATTTT
CASSDGGGTSTDTQYF
>TRBJ2-1|-|TRBV14|-
TGTGCCAGCAGCCAAATACTAGGGTCCTACAATGAGCAGTTCTTC
CASSQILGSYNEQFF
>TRBJ1-6|-|TRBV7-6|TRBD1
TGTGCCAGCAGCTTAGCCCCAGGGGGTAGCTCACCCCTCCACTTT
CASSLAPGGSSPLHF
>TRBJ2-1|-|TRBV7-2|TRBD2
TGTGCCAGCAACCTGGGTGCGGGGGTCAATGAGCAGTTCTTC
CASNLGAGVNEQFF
>TRBJ2-3|-|TRBV10-2|TRBD2
TGCGCCAGCAATGGACTAGCGGGAGGTCAAGATACGCAGTATTTT
CASNGLAGGQDTQYF
>TRBJ2-1|-|TRBV10-3|-
TGTGCCATCAGTGAGGAGTCAGGAGGGGCCTCCTACAATGAGCAGTTCTTC
CAISEESGGASYNEQFF
>TRBJ1-6|-|TRBV7-9|-
TGTGCCAGCAGCCCCCCTTATAATTCACCCCTCCACTTT
CASSPPYNSPLHF
>TRBJ2-1|-|TRBV7-8|TRBD2
TGTGCCAGCAGCCTACGGCGGACTAGCGGGGTTAATGAGCAGTTCTTC
CASSLRRTSGVNEQFF
>TRBJ1-1|-|TRBV5-6|-
TGTGCCAGCAGCTTGTTCGGTGGGGGAGGGAACACTGAATCTTTCTTT
CASSLFGGGGNTESFF
>TRBJ2-3|-|TRBV18|-
TGTGCCAGCTCACCACCCCTCGGCGGGTTGCTTCTTATGGATACGCAGTATTTT
CASSPPLGGLLLMDTQYF
>TRBJ2-7|-|TRBV10-2|TRBD2
TGCGCCACCAGTGGGGGACTAGCCTACGAGCAGTACTTC
CATSGGLAYEQYF
>TRBJ1-2|-|TRBV19|-
TGTGCCAGTAGTATAGATTTGGCCTATGGCTACACCTTC
CASSIDLAYGYTF
>TRBJ1-2|-|TRBV5-4|-
TGTGCCAGCAGCTTGGTAGGGCGGGTGGATGGCTACACCTTC
CASSLVGRVDGYTF
>TRBJ1-2|-|TRBV5-4|TRBD1
TGTGCCAGCAGCGTGACAGGGGGGGACTATGGCTACACCTTC
CASSVTGGDYGYTF
>TRBJ2-1|once|TRBV19|-
TGTGCCAGTAGTATAGTCAGAAACAATGAGCAGTTCTTC
CASSIVRNNEQFF
>TRBJ2-5|-|TRBV11-2|-
TGTGCCAGCAGCTTTGACTTCTTTCAAGAGACCCAGTACTTC
CASSFDFFQETQYF
>TRBJ1-3|-|TRBV9|-
TGTGCCAGCAGCGCGGACAGATCTGACTCTGGAAACACCATATATTTT
CASSADRSDSGNTIYF
>TRBJ2-5|-|TRBV9|TRBD1
TGTGCCAGCAGCCCCGAAGGACAGGGAAAAGAGACCCAGTACTTC
CASSPEGQGKETQYF
>TRBJ2-1|-|TRBV5-4|TRBD2
TGTGCCAGCAGCTTGGCGTTGGGAGGGTGGAATGAGCAGTTCTTC
CASSLALGGWNEQFF
>TRBJ2-7|-|TRBV13|TRBD1
TGTGCCAGCAGCTTAGCCGGGACAGGGTTTTACGAGCAGTACTTC
CASSLAGTGFYEQYF
>TRBJ2-3|once|TRBV2|TRBD1
TGTGCCAGCAGTGGGACAGGGGTTAACACAGATACGCAGTATTTT
CASSGTGVNTDTQYF
>TRBJ1-5|-|TRBV28|TRBD1
TGTGCCAGCAGTTTACTTTTGAGGGACAGCCCTAGCAATCAGCCCCAGCATTTT
CASSLLLRDSPSNQPQHF
>TRBJ1-2|once|TRBV6-6|TRBD1
TGTGCCAGCAGTTACCGGACAGGGAATGACTATGGCTACACCTTC
CASSYRTGNDYGYTF
>TRBJ2-7|few|TRBV28|-
TGTGCCAGCAGTCGACAGCCCCTGTTATACGAGCAGTACTTC
CASSRQPLLYEQYF
>TRBJ2-7|-|TRBV7-2|TRBD2
TGTGCTTCAAGACTAGCGGGAGATGGCGAGCAGTACTTC
CASRLAGDGEQYF
>TRBJ1-2|-|TRBV5-1|-
TGCGCCAGCAGCTTAGGGTCGAGACAGGTATTAAATGGCTACACCTTC
CASSLGSRQVLNGYTF
>TRBJ2-1|-|TRBV5-1|TRBD1
TGCGCCAGCAGACCTAAAACCTGGGACAGCTACAATGAGCAGTTCTTC
CASRPKTWDSYNEQFF
>TRBJ2-1|-|TRBV4-2|-
TGTGCCAGCAGCCAAGAGCAGGGGTCCTACAATGAGCAGTTCTTC
CASSQEQGSYNEQFF
>TRBJ2-2|-|TRBV29-1|TRBD2
TGCAGCGTTGGGGGGGGATCGAACACCGGGGAGCTGTTTTTT
CSVGGGSNTGELFF
>TRBJ2-3|few|TRBV27|-
-
CASSFLETLDTQYF
>TRBJ1-1|-|TRBV14|TRBD1
TGTGCCAGCAGCCAAGAAAGGACAGGGGTTTTGACTGAAGCTTTCTTT
CASSQERTGVLTEAFF
>TRBJ1-2|few|TRBV5-1|-
TGCGCCAGCAGCTTGGCCGGGGATAAGGATGGCTACACCTTC
CASSLAGDKDGYTF
>TRBJ2-7|once|TRBV28|-
TGTGCCAGCAGTATCGGGGGTGGGGGGTCGAGCTACGAGCAGTACTTC
CASSIGGGGSSYEQYF
>TRBJ2-2|-|TRBV7-3|-
TGTGCCAGCAGCTTCTACAGGGCCACCGGGGAGCTGTTTTTT
CASSFYRATGELFF
>TRBJ1-2|few|TRBV6-6|-
TGTGCCAGCAGTTTGAGTGGTGGCTACACCTTC
CASSLSGGYTF
>TRBJ2-3|few|TRBV7-9|TRBD1
TGTGCCAGCAGCTTAAATAAGGGGACAGGGAAGTCAGATACGCAGTATTTT
CASSLNKGTGKSDTQYF
>TRBJ2-7|-|TRBV18|TRBD2
TGTGCCAGCTCACTGTCTAGCGGGAGAGGCGAGCAGTACTTC
CASSLSSGRGEQYF
>TRBJ2-2|-|TRBV4-3|-
TGCGCCAGCAGCCAAGATTGGGGCACGAACACCGGGGAGCTGTTTTTT
CASSQDWGTNTGELFF